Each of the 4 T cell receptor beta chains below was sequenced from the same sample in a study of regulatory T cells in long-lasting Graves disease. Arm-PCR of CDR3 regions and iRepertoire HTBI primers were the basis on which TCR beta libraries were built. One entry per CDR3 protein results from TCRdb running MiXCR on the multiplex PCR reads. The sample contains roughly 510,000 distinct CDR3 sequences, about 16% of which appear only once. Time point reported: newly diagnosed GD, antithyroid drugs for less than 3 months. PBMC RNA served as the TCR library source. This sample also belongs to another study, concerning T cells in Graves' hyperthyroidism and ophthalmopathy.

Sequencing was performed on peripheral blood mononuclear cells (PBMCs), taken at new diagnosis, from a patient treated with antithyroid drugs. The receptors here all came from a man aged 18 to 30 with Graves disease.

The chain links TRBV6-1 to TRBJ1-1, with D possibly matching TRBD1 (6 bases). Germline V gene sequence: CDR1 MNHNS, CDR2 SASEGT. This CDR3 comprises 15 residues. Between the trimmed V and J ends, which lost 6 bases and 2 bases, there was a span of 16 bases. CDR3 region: CASSRRGQINTEAFF. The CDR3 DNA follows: TGTGCCAGCAGCCGCCGGGGGCAGATTAACACTGAAGCTTTCTTT.

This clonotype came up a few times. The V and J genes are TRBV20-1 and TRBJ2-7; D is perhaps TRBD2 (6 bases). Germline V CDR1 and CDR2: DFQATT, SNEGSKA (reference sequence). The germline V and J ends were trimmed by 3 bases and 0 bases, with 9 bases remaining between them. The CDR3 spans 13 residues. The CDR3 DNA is TGCAGTGCTAGCGGGACTGACTCCTACGAGCAGTACTTC. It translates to CSASGTDSYEQYF.

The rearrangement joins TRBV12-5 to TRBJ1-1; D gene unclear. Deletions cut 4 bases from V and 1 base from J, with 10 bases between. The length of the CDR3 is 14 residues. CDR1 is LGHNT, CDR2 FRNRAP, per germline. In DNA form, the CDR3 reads TGTGCTAGTGGTTCCCTGAGTGAGAACACTGAAGCTTTCTTT. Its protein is CASGSLSENTEAFF. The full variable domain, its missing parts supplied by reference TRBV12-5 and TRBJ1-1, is DARVTQTPRHKVTEMGQEVTMRCQPILGHNTVFWYRQTMMQGLELLAYFRNRAPLDDSGMPKDRFSAEMPDATLATLKIQPSEPRDSAVYFCASGSLSENTEAFFGQGTRLTVV.

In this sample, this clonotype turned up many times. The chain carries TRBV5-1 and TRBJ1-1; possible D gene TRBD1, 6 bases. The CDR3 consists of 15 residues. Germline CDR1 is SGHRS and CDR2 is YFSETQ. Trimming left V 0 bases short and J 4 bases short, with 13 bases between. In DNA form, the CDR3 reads TGCGCCAGCAGCTTGGTGGAGGGGGGGACCACTGAAGCTTTCTTT. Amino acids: CASSLVEGGTTEAFF.